One sample yielded the 20 T cell receptor beta chains listed below, sequenced in a study of cytomegalovirus exposure and HLA in healthy donors. A multiplex PCR was run with 60 Vbeta primers and 13 Jbeta primers. The assay was immunoSEQ multiplex PCR, and TCRdb's table has in-frame clones only and misses some. The sample has under 35,000 clones, roughly 44% seen once. The sample was PBMCs. Every receptor here comes from a woman aged 50 to 65 in good health and CMV-seronegative.

The chain is built from TRBV7-9 and TRBJ1-1; TRBD1 is a possible D gene (6 bases). Germline V CDR1 and CDR2: SEHNR, FQNEAQ (reference sequence). Deletions cut 2 bases from V and 1 base from J, with 14 bases between. The CDR3 covers 16 residues. As DNA, the CDR3 is TGTGCCAGCAGCTTAACAGGGATTGCCCCGAACACTGAAGCTTTCTTT. Translating gives CASSLTGIAPNTEAFF.

This clone was picked up one time. The V call is TRBV5-4, the J call TRBJ1-4; 9 positions agree with TRBD1. From germline, CDR1 is SGHNT and CDR2 YYREEE (reference sequence). CDR3 length: 15 amino acids. Unmatched junction bases numbered 7, after V lost 3 bases and J lost 7 bases. The CDR3 DNA follows: TGTGCCAGCAGCTCCGGGACAGGGAGTTTTGAAAAACTGTTTTTT. Its translation: CASSSGTGSFEKLFF.

This clone was observed a handful of times. The rearrangement joins TRBV19 to TRBJ2-3; D call uncertain. Germline CDR1 is LNHDA and CDR2 is SQIVND (reference sequence). This CDR3 has 16 amino acids. Deletions cut 3 bases from V and 4 bases from J, with 17 bases between. The CDR3 DNA sequence: TGTGCCAGTAGTATGGGTGGCCCCGGGTGGGCAGATACGCAGTATTTT. This gives the protein CASSMGGPGWADTQYF.

The chain joins TRBV6-6 to TRBJ1-1; D is unresolved. This CDR3 comprises 15 residues. Trimming cost V 3 bases and J 4 bases, with 15 bases left between them. The V gene's germline CDR1 is MNHNY and CDR2 SVGAGI (reference sequence). CDR3 region: CASSYVGEVGTEAFF. As DNA, the CDR3 is TGTGCCAGCAGTTATGTTGGGGAGGTCGGCACTGAAGCTTTCTTT.

The V call is TRBV18, the J call TRBJ2-7; TRBD2 matches at 11 bases. The CDR3 covers 16 residues. Germline V gene data show CDR1 as KGHSH and CDR2 as LQKENI. Trimming removed 0 bases from V and 4 bases from J; junction bases left unmatched: 5. Here the CDR3 DNA reads TGTGCCAGCTCACCACCCGGGACTAGCGGATATTACGAGCAGTACTTC. The encoded protein is CASSPPGTSGYYEQYF.

This sequence joins TRBV11-3 and TRBJ2-7; maybe TRBD1 (6 bases). Looked up from germline, CDR1 is SGHNT and CDR2 is YENEEA. The CDR3 length is 15 residues. V lost 4 bases to trimming and J lost 1 base, with 14 bases between them. CDR3: CASSSRVGGSYEQYF. In DNA, the CDR3 is TGTGCCAGCAGCTCCCGGGTAGGGGGATCCTACGAGCAGTACTTC. The full variable domain, rest sourced from reference TRBV11-3 and TRBJ2-7, is EAGVVQSPRYKIIEKKQPVAFWCNPISGHNTLYWYLQNLGQGPELLIRYENEEAVDDSQLPKDRFSAERLKGVDSTLKIQPAELGDSAVYLCASSSRVGGSYEQYFGPGTRLTVT.

This clone was detected only a few times. This CDR3 is also generated by other DNA sequences in the sample. The chain links TRBV5-1 to TRBJ2-5; 9 nucleotides agree with TRBD1. The CDR3 runs to 14 residues. Germline CDR1 SGHRS, CDR2 YFSETQ. Germline trimming cut 4 bases from V and 3 bases from J; bases unmatched to any gene: 4. The CDR3 DNA follows: TGCGCCAGCAGCGCCGGGGACAGGGAAGAGACCCAGTACTTC. Translating gives CASSAGDREETQYF.

The V call is TRBV7-6, the J call TRBJ2-2, with unresolved D. Trimming took off 4 bases at V and 4 bases at J, with 4 bases between the two ends. CDR3 length: 12 amino acids. Germline assignment: CDR1 SGHVS and CDR2 FNYEAQ. CDR3 coding DNA: TGTGCCAGCAGCTCTATCACCGGGGAGCTGTTTTTT. It yields the protein CASSSITGELFF.

V is TRBV5-1 and J is TRBJ2-1; 9 positions agree with TRBD1. The CDR3 is made up of 15 amino acids. The ends lost 4 bases at V and 7 bases at J; junction bases unmatched: 9. Per the germline V gene, CDR1 is SGHRS and CDR2 is YFSETQ. Written as DNA, the CDR3 is TGCGCCAGCAGCCGCCGGACAGGGGCCGGGAATGAGCAGTTCTTC. Protein product: CASSRRTGAGNEQFF. Full variable domain (rest looked up from reference TRBV5-1 and TRBJ2-1): KAGVTQTPRYLIKTRGQQVTLSCSPISGHRSVSWYQQTPGQGLQFLFEYFSETQRNKGNFPGRFSGRQFSNSRSEMNVSTLELGDSALYLCASSRRTGAGNEQFFGPGTRLTVL.

The CDR3 DNA is TGTGCCAGTGCGGACAGGCCCAATCAGCCCCAGCATTTT. This translates into CASADRPNQPQHF. The rearrangement uses TRBV19 and TRBJ1-5; 7 bases are a match to TRBD1. The length of the CDR3 is 13 residues. The germline V gene has CDR1 LNHDA and CDR2 SQIVND (reference sequence). Losses at the gene ends were 8 bases for V and 3 bases for J; bases not matched to a gene: 4.

In its sample, this clone was seen a few times. The CDR3 DNA sequence: TGTGCCACCGGGGGGCGGGGTCTCAACCCCTCCTACGAGCAGTACTTC. It is translated as CATGGRGLNPSYEQYF. This chain joins TRBV6-6 and TRBJ2-7; TRBD2 is a possible D gene (7 bases). CDR3 size: 16 residues. Germline CDR1 is MNHNY and CDR2 is SVGAGI (reference sequence). Deletions cut 10 bases from V and 0 bases from J, with 22 bases between.

In its sample, this clone was seen a few times. The chain joins TRBV30 to TRBJ1-4; 9 bases are shared with TRBD1. CDR1 is GTSNPN, CDR2 SVGIG, per germline (reference sequence). This CDR3 is built from 14 residues. V was pared by 2 bases and J by 6 bases, with 4 bases of the junction left unmatched. CDR3 nucleotide sequence: TGTGCCTGGAGTACAGGGGGCCGGGATGAAAAACTGTTTTTT. Its translation: CAWSTGGRDEKLFF.

In regard to this clone: Sequence at one end of the junction differs from germline and may be a read error. V gene TRBV7-9 combines with J gene TRBJ2-3; 10 nucleotides line up with TRBD1. CDR3 length: 17 residues. Germline-derived CDR1 and CDR2 are SEHNR and FQNEAQ (reference sequence). The CDR3 loop reads CSSIPGQGQSSTDTQYF. CDR3 bases: TGTTCCAGCATCCCGGGACAGGGGCAATCTAGCACAGATACGCAGTATTTT.

V is TRBV4-1 and J is TRBJ2-3, with D unclear. Germline CDR1 is MGHRA and CDR2 is YSYEKL. This CDR3 has 16 residues. Trimming shortened V by 1 base and J by 3 bases, and 14 bases separated the two germline ends. CDR3 DNA: TGCGCCAGCAGCCAAGGGGTCGGAGAGTGGACAGATACGCAGTATTTT. Translating gives CASSQGVGEWTDTQYF.

This clone was observed once. This chain connects TRBV10-3 to TRBJ1-2; D is uncertain. In germline, CDR1 is ENHRY, CDR2 SYGVKD. CDR3 length: 14 residues. V gave up 0 bases and J gave up 6 bases, with 11 bases separating them. CDR3 loop: CAISESSEGNGYTF. Written as DNA, the CDR3 is TGTGCCATCAGTGAGTCGTCTGAGGGCAATGGCTACACCTTC.

The chain recombines TRBV4-2 with TRBJ2-1, with TRBD2 matching over 14 bases. Trimming cost V 4 bases and J 9 bases; bases outside gene matches: 11. The CDR3 is made up of 17 amino acids. Germline V gene sequence: CDR1 LGHNA, CDR2 YNFKEQ. CDR3 sequence: CASSPYMTSGRASEQFF. The CDR3 coding sequence is TGTGCCAGCAGCCCCTATATGACTAGCGGGAGGGCCAGTGAGCAGTTCTTC.

This clone was counted only a few times. V is TRBV6-1 and J is TRBJ1-1, with unresolved D. Germline assignment: CDR1 MNHNS and CDR2 SASEGT. V lost 2 bases and J 10 bases, leaving 14 bases between the germline ends. The CDR3 is 13 residues long. The CDR3 is CASSEIRGEGAFF. The CDR3 bases are TGTGCCAGCAGTGAAATACGGGGAGAAGGAGCTTTCTTT.

The chain carries TRBV19 and TRBJ2-7; 7 positions agree with TRBD1. V lost 4 bases and J lost 4; bases outside the gene matches: 7. The CDR3 runs to 14 residues. Germline-derived CDR1 and CDR2 are LNHDA and SQIVND (reference sequence). CDR3 coding DNA: TGTGCCAGTAGTACCGGGACAGCTATTTACGAGCAGTACTTC. It specifies CASSTGTAIYEQYF. The full variable domain, rest sourced from reference TRBV19 and TRBJ2-7, is DGGITQSPKYLFRKEGQNVTLSCEQNLNHDAMYWYRQDPGQGLRLIYYSQIVNDFQKGDIAEGYSVSREKKESFPLTVTSAQKNPTAFYLCASSTGTAIYEQYFGPGTRLTVT.

This sequence joins TRBV28 and TRBJ1-1, with 7 bases matching TRBD1. The junction had 4 bases not matched to a gene; V was cut back by 9 bases and J by 3 bases. The germline V gene has CDR1 MDHEN and CDR2 SYDVKM. The CDR3 runs 12 residues. CDR3 sequence: CASTTGDTEAFF. CDR3 in DNA: TGTGCCAGTACTACAGGGGACACTGAAGCTTTCTTT.

The V call is TRBV10-3, the J call TRBJ2-1, with TRBD2 matching over 9 bases. This CDR3 is built from 14 residues. Losses at the gene ends were 11 bases for V and 0 bases for J; bases not matched to a gene: 5. CDR1 is ENHRY, CDR2 SYGVKD, per germline. The CDR3 DNA sequence: TGTGCCTCCGCAGCGGGGGGCTCCTACAATGAGCAGTTCTTC. The encoded protein is CASAAGGSYNEQFF.